This is a list of T cell receptor beta chains from one sample in a study of blood T cell repertoires in COVID-19. Libraries were prepared by immunoSEQ multiplex PCR; TCRdb keeps only in-frame clonotypes and omits some of them. The data hold 160,000 or so clones, with roughly 93% observed a single time. The specimen sequenced was peripheral blood. Source of these receptors: a man between 18 and 35 years old with acute or convalescent COVID-19. The CDR3 runs from the conserved cysteine through the conserved F or W. D genes are given only for firm matches. Clone sizes are given selectively: once, few, many, or a class where the clone is expanded.

DNA	CDR3	D	V	J	size
TGTGCCAGCAGTTTATGGGGACAGTACACCTTC	CASSLWGQYTF	TRBD1	TRBV12-3/TRBV12-4	TRBJ1-2	.
TGTGCCAGCAGCCGAGACGGGGTTACCTATGGCTACACCTTC	CASSRDGVTYGYTF	.	TRBV11-2	TRBJ1-2	.
TGTGCCAGCAAGGCGGGAGTAACCTACGAGCAGTACTTC	CASKAGVTYEQYF	TRBD2	TRBV6-5	TRBJ2-7	.
TGCGCCAGCAGCTTGGGAGGGGACAAGACCTACGAGCAGTACTTC	CASSLGGDKTYEQYF	.	TRBV5-1	TRBJ2-7	.
TGCGCCAGCAGCTTGGCTCAGGTCACAGATACGCAGTATTTT	CASSLAQVTDTQYF	.	TRBV5-1	TRBJ2-3	.
TGTGCCACCCACCCCAGGGTCTCCATTCAGCCCCAGCATTTT	CATHPRVSIQPQHF	.	TRBV19	TRBJ1-5	.
TGTGCCAGCAGGAAGGGGGCAGTTAATTCACCCCTCCACTTT	CASRKGAVNSPLHF	TRBD1	TRBV2	TRBJ1-6	.
TGTGCCAGCAGCCAAGAAGGGGGTTGGGACAATGAGCAGTTCTTC	CASSQEGGWDNEQFF	.	TRBV3-1/TRBV3-2	TRBJ2-1	.
TGTGCCAGCAGTTCTGACAGGGGCCCAATGAACACTGAAGCTTTCTTT	CASSSDRGPMNTEAFF	TRBD1	TRBV6-5	TRBJ1-1	.
TGTGCCAGCAGCGTAGATATGACAGGGGATGGCTACACCTTC	CASSVDMTGDGYTF	TRBD1	TRBV9	TRBJ1-2	.
TGTGCCAGCAGTCCTGCCGGTTCCTACAATGAGCAGTTCTTC	CASSPAGSYNEQFF	.	TRBV11-3	TRBJ2-1	.
TGTGCCAGCACCTCGGGAGGGGAGGCCTATGGCTACACCTTC	CASTSGGEAYGYTF	.	TRBV6-5	TRBJ1-2	.
TGTGCCAGCAGTTTATACGCCGGGACAGGCTATGGCTACACCTTC	CASSLYAGTGYGYTF	TRBD1	TRBV27	TRBJ1-2	once
TGTGCCAGCAGTTCCCCCAGCGGGGCGTCGAACACCGGGGAGCTGTTTTTT	CASSSPSGASNTGELFF	TRBD2	TRBV11-2	TRBJ2-2	.
TGTGCCAGTATAAACAGTCCTAGCAATCAGCCCCAGCATTTT	CASINSPSNQPQHF	.	TRBV19	TRBJ1-5	.
TGTGCCAGCAGCTTGGCAGGGGGGAATGAGCAGTTCTTC	CASSLAGGNEQFF	.	TRBV5-6	TRBJ2-1	.
TGTGCCAGTAGTGCCAGGGGCCCGATCAATGAGCAGTTCTTC	CASSARGPINEQFF	.	TRBV19	TRBJ2-1	.
TGCGCCAGCAGAGGGGGACAGGTAAACACTGAAGCTTTCTTT	CASRGGQVNTEAFF	TRBD1	TRBV5-1	TRBJ1-1	.
TGTGCCAGCAGTTTTTGGACAGGGGGTTCCTACGAGCAGTACTTC	CASSFWTGGSYEQYF	TRBD1	TRBV6-2/TRBV6-3	TRBJ2-7	.
TGCGCCAGCAGCCAAGACAGGAGTGCGGACGAGCAGTACTTC	CASSQDRSADEQYF	.	TRBV5-1	TRBJ2-7	.
TGTGCCAGCAGCTTAGATGCGTCCGCCTGGCGGGAAGCTTTCTTT	CASSLDASAWREAFF	.	TRBV7-2	TRBJ1-1	.
TGTGCCGTGGGCCCAGGGGGTAGGAGCACAGATACGCAGTATTTT	CAVGPGGRSTDTQYF	TRBD1	TRBV19	TRBJ2-3	.
TGTGCCTGGAGACCGGGACAGGGGTGGGTCATCACTGAAGCTTTCTTT	CAWRPGQGWVITEAFF	TRBD1	TRBV30	TRBJ1-1	.
TGTGCCAGTAGTATGGTGACTAGCGCTCTATACAATGAGCAGTTCTTC	CASSMVTSALYNEQFF	TRBD2	TRBV19	TRBJ2-1	.
TGTGCCAGCAGCAGAGGACTCGAAGCGAGCTATAATTCACCCCTCCACTTT	CASSRGLEASYNSPLHF	.	TRBV21-1	TRBJ1-6	.
TGTGCCTGGAGTAAACCAGGGCCTTCTGGAAACACCATATATTTT	CAWSKPGPSGNTIYF	.	TRBV30	TRBJ1-3	.
TGTGCCAGCAGGGCGACAGGGGGCAACTATGGCTACACCTTC	CASRATGGNYGYTF	TRBD1	TRBV27	TRBJ1-2	.
TGCGCCAGCGGGGACAGGGGGCAAGAGACCCAGTACTTC	CASGDRGQETQYF	TRBD1	TRBV5-1	TRBJ2-5	.
TGTGCCAGCTTGAGGCGGGGGGGCTCCAAAAACATTCAGTACTTC	CASLRRGGSKNIQYF	TRBD2	TRBV6-4	TRBJ2-4	.
TGCGCCAGCAGCTTGGCGGGGAACCCCACCTACGAGCAGTACTTC	CASSLAGNPTYEQYF	.	TRBV5-1	TRBJ2-7	.
TGTGCCAGCAGCAGGGGGTTGGGGGCTTTCTTT	CASSRGLGAFF	.	TRBV3-1/TRBV3-2	TRBJ1-1	.
TGTGCCAGCAGCAAGGGGCTAACCGAGACCCAGTACTTC	CASSKGLTETQYF	.	TRBV21-1	TRBJ2-5	.
TGTGCCAGCAGCTTCAGAACCACCTACGAGCAGTACTTC	CASSFRTTYEQYF	.	TRBV5-6	TRBJ2-7	.
TGTGCCAGCTCAGACAGGGCCGCTTTCTTT	CASSDRAAFF	TRBD1	TRBV19	TRBJ1-1	.
TGTGCCAGCAGCTTAGACCTCAATGAGCAGTTCTTC	CASSLDLNEQFF	.	TRBV11-2	TRBJ2-1	.
TGTGCCAGCAGCCCAGGACTAGCGGGAGGAGGTCTCTACAATGAGCAGTTCTTC	CASSPGLAGGGLYNEQFF	TRBD2	TRBV7-6	TRBJ2-1	many
TGTGCCAGCAGCGGCGACAGGGATTCACCCCTCCACTTT	CASSGDRDSPLHF	TRBD1	TRBV9	TRBJ1-6	.
TGTGCCAGCAGCTTAGCCGGGACAGGGGGCGCCGATGGCTACACCTTC	CASSLAGTGGADGYTF	TRBD1	TRBV7-9	TRBJ1-2	.
TGTGCCAGTAGTATAGTCCAGAACACTGAAGCTTTCTTT	CASSIVQNTEAFF	.	TRBV19	TRBJ1-1	.
TGTGCCAGCAGCATAAAGGGTGGTATAGGGAGGAAGAACACTGAAGCTTTCTTT	CASSIKGGIGRKNTEAFF	.	TRBV5-6	TRBJ1-1	.
TGTGCCAGCAGTCCCTCGGACAGACCAGTTGAGGGCTACACCTTC	CASSPSDRPVEGYTF	.	TRBV27	TRBJ1-2	.
TGTGCCAGCAGTGAATCGGGGAAACTGGGGGCTTTCTTT	CASSESGKLGAFF	.	TRBV6-1	TRBJ1-1	.